The rows below give T cell receptor beta chains drawn from one sample of a study of blood T cell repertoires in COVID-19. Sequenced by immunoSEQ multiplex PCR; TCRdb stores in-frame clones only, minus some. Seen here are around 150,000 clones, more than 75% observed once, and the top ten hold approximately 2.4%. The sample was peripheral blood. The receptors shown here come from a man between 18 and 35 years old with acute or convalescent COVID-19. Both conserved end residues are part of each CDR3. D genes are given only for firm matches.

TRBD2,TRBV7-2,TRBJ2-1,TGTGCCAGCAGCTTAGATCCCAAGGGACTAGCGGGGGGAAATGAGCAGTTCTTC,CASSLDPKGLAGGNEQFF
TRBD1,TRBV29-1,TRBJ1-3,TGCAGCGTTGAAGAGAACAGGGGCAACACCATATATTTT,CSVEENRGNTIYF
-,TRBV5-8,TRBJ2-4,TGTGCCAGCCGTCTCAAAGGGGGAGCCAAAAACATTCAGTACTTC,CASRLKGGAKNIQYF
TRBD1,TRBV2,TRBJ1-2,TGTGCCAGCAGCCTGACAGGGACCGATGGCTACACCTTC,CASSLTGTDGYTF
TRBD1,TRBV6-5,TRBJ2-7,TGTGCCAGCATCCAGGCCTGGACAGGGCGTCACGAGCAGTACTTC,CASIQAWTGRHEQYF
TRBD1,TRBV29-1,TRBJ1-3,TGCAGCGCTCGGACAGGCGGCTCTGGAAACACCATATATTTT,CSARTGGSGNTIYF
TRBD2,TRBV14,TRBJ2-7,TGTGCCAGCAGCCAAGGGAAAACGGGACTAGCGGGAACGGGAGGGCACTACGAGCAGTACTTC,CASSQGKTGLAGTGGHYEQYF
TRBD1,TRBV7-2,TRBJ2-5,TGTGCCAGCACCCTACCGGGACAGCAAGAGACCCAGTACTTC,CASTLPGQQETQYF
TRBD2,TRBV9,TRBJ2-3,TGTGCCAGCAGCGTCTTCCCCCTTAGCGGGAGTTATACAGATACGCAGTATTTT,CASSVFPLSGSYTDTQYF
TRBD1,TRBV3-1/TRBV3-2,TRBJ1-1,TGTGCCAGCAGCCAAGGGACAGGGATGTTGGTCCCTGAAGCTTTCTTT,CASSQGTGMLVPEAFF